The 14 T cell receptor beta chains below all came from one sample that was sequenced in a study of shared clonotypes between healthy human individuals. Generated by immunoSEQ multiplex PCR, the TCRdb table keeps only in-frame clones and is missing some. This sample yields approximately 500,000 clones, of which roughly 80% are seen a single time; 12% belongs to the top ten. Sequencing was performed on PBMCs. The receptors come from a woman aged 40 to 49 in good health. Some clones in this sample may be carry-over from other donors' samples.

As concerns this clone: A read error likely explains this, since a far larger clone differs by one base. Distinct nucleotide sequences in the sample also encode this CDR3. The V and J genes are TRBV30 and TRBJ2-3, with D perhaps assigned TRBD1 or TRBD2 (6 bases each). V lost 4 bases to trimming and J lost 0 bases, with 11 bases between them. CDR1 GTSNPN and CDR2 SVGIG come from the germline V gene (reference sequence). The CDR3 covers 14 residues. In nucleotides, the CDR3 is TGTGCCTGGATGAGGGGGAGGAGCACAGATACGCAGTATTTT. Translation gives CAWMRGRSTDTQYF.

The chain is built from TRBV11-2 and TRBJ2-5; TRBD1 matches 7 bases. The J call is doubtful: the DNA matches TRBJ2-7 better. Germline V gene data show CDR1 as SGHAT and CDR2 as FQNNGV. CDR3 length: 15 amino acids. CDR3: CASSLDARGIDEQYF. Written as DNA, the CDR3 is TGTGCCAGCAGCTTAGATGCCAGGGGGATCGACGAGCAGTACTTC.

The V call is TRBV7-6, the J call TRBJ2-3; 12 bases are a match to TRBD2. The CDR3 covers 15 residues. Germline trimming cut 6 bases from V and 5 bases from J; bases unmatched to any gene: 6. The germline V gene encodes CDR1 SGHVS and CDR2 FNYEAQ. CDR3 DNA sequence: TGTGCCAGCAGTCCTAGCGGGAGGGCCTTAGATACGCAGTATTTT. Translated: CASSPSGRALDTQYF.

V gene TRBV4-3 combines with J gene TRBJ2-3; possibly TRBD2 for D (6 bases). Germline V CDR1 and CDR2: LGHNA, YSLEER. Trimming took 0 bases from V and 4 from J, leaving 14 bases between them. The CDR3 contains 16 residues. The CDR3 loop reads CASSQEGPGVSDTQYF. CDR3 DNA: TGCGCCAGCAGCCAAGAAGGCCCGGGAGTCTCAGATACGCAGTATTTT.

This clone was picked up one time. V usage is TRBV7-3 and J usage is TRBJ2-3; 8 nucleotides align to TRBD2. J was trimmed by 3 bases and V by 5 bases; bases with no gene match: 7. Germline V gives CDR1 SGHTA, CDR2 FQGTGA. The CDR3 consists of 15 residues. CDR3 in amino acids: CASSRSGMITDTQYF. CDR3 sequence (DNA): TGTGCCAGCAGCCGTAGCGGGATGATAACAGATACGCAGTATTTT.

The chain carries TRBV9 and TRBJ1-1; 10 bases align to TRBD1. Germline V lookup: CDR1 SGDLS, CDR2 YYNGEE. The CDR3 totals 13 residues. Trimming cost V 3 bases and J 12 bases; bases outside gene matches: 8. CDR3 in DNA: TGTGCCAGCAGCGAATCGACAGGGGGCGGATCTTTCTTT. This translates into CASSESTGGGSFF.

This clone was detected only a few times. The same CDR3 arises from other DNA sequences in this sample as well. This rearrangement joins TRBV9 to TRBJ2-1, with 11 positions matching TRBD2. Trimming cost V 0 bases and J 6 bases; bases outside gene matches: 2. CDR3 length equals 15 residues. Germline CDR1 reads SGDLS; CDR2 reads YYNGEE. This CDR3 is CASSVGTSGSNEQFF. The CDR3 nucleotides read TGTGCCAGCAGCGTAGGGACTAGCGGGTCCAATGAGCAGTTCTTC.

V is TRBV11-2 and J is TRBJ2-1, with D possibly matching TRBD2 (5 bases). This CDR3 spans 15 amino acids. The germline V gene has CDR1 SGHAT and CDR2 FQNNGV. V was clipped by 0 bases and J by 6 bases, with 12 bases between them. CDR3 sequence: CASSLDLWSGNEQFF. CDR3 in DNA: TGTGCCAGCAGCTTAGACCTCTGGAGCGGCAATGAGCAGTTCTTC.

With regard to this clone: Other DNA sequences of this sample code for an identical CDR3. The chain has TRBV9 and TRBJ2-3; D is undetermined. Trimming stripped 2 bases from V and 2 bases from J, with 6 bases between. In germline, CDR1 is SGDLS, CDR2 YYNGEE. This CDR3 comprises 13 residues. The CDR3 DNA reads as TGTGCCAGCAGCGTGTTATCCACAGATACGCAGTATTTT. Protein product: CASSVLSTDTQYF.

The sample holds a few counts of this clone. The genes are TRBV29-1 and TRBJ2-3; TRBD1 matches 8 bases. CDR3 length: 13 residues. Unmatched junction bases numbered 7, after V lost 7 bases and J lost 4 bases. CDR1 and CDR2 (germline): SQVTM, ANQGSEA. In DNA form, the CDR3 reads TGCAGCGCAGGACAGGGAAGTGCAGATACGCAGTATTTT. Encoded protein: CSAGQGSADTQYF.

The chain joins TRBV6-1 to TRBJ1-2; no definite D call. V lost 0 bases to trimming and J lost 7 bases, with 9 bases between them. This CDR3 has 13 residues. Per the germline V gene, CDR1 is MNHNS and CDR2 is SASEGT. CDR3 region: CASSEAVGGGYTF. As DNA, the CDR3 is TGTGCCAGCAGTGAAGCGGTAGGAGGTGGCTACACCTTC.

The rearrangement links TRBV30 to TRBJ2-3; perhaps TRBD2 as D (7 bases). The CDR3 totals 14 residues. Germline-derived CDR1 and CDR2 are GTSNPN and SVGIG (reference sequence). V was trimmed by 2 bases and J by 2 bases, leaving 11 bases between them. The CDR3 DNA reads TGTGCCTGGAGTTGGGGGGGCGACACAGATACGCAGTATTTT. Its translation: CAWSWGGDTDTQYF.

The CDR3 region is CASSQDLAGLSYNEQFF. CDR3 in DNA: TGTGCCAGCAGCCAAGATCTAGCGGGACTCTCCTACAATGAGCAGTTCTTC. The chain is built from TRBV4-2 and TRBJ2-1; 9 bases are shared with TRBD2. Germline lookup yields CDR1 LGHNA and CDR2 YNFKEQ. The CDR3 sequence is 17 residues long. With 0 bases clipped from V and 0 bases from J, the junction kept 3 bases outside the gene matches.

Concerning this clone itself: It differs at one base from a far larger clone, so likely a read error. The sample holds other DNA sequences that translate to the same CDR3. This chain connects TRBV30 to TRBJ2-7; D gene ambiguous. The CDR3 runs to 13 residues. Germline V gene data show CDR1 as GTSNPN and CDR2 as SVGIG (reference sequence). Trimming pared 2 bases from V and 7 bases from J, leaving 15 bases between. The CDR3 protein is CAWSIATPGEQYF. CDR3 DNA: TGTGCCTGGAGTATTGCTACACCGGGTGAGCAGTACTTC. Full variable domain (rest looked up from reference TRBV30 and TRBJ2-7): SQTIHQWPATLVQPVGSPLSLECTVEGTSNPNLYWYRQAAGRGLQLLFYSVGIGQISSEVPQNLSASRPQDRQFILSSKKLLLSDSGFYLCAWSIATPGEQYFGPGTRLTVT.